Following are 25 T cell receptor beta chains from one sample sequenced in a study of blood T cell repertoires in COVID-19. Method: immunoSEQ multiplex PCR; TCRdb's copy keeps in-frame clones and lacks some. The table includes under 300,000 clones, 80% to 90% detected once. Sequences were obtained from peripheral blood. These receptors were obtained from a man aged 60 to 75 with acute or convalescent COVID-19.

The rearrangement links TRBV6-4 to TRBJ2-1; TRBD1 might be the D (6 bases). CDR1 and CDR2 (germline): MRHNA, SNTAGT. The CDR3 sequence is 13 residues long. Trimming took off 3 bases at V and 8 bases at J, with 11 bases between the two ends. The CDR3 loop reads CASSEGAGDEQFF. CDR3 in DNA: TGTGCCAGCAGTGAGGGGGCCGGGGATGAGCAGTTCTTC.

The chain couples TRBV5-6 to TRBJ2-6; 8 nucleotides agree with TRBD1. Germline V CDR1 and CDR2: SGHDT, YYEEEE. V lost 1 base to trimming and J lost 2 bases; unmatched junction nucleotides: 5. This CDR3 contains 17 residues. The CDR3 sequence: CASSLQGAPPGANVLTF. Written as DNA, the CDR3 is TGTGCCAGCAGCTTGCAGGGGGCGCCGCCTGGGGCCAACGTCCTGACTTTC.

The genes are TRBV19 and TRBJ2-5, with TRBD1 as a possible D gene (5 bases). Looked up from germline, CDR1 is LNHDA and CDR2 is SQIVND (reference sequence). The CDR3 extends over 13 amino acids. The V end was cut by 7 bases, the J end by 2 bases, with 11 bases between. CDR3 coding DNA: TGTGCCAGTACATCCAGGGATCAAGAGACCCAGTACTTC. Its translation is CASTSRDQETQYF.

This chain links TRBV4-2 with TRBJ2-3, with D possibly TRBD1 on 6 matching bases. Germline assignment: CDR1 LGHNA and CDR2 YNFKEQ. Trimming stripped 4 bases from V and 4 bases from J, with 15 bases between. This CDR3 region has 15 residues. The CDR3 coding sequence is TGTGCCAGCAGCCCCCCAGGGGCAGGCTCAGATACGCAGTATTTT. This translates into CASSPPGAGSDTQYF.

This clone was recorded only once. The chain is built from TRBV3-1 (or the pseudogene TRBV3-2) and TRBJ2-1; D is uncertain. Per the germline V gene, CDR1 is LGHDT and CDR2 is YNNKEL (reference sequence). The CDR3 has 12 amino acids. The V end lost 4 bases, the J end lost 9 bases, and 10 bases lay between the germline ends. The CDR3 sequence: CASSLRASEQFF. Written as DNA, the CDR3 is TGTGCCAGCAGCCTGCGAGCAAGTGAGCAGTTCTTC.

J is TRBJ2-4 and V is TRBV5-6; 8 nucleotides match TRBD2. Germline loops: CDR1 SGHDT, CDR2 YYEEEE. V lost 0 bases, J lost 3 bases, and 11 bases stayed unmatched. This CDR3 spans 18 amino acids. CDR3 loop: CASSLEVVGRAFKNIQYF. CDR3 nucleotide sequence: TGTGCCAGCAGCTTGGAGGTCGTCGGGAGGGCCTTCAAAAACATTCAGTACTTC.

The chain uses TRBV10-3 and TRBJ1-6; 9 bases fit TRBD1. Losses at the gene ends were 1 base for V and 9 bases for J; bases not matched to a gene: 7. The CDR3 is 16 amino acids. Germline V CDR1 and CDR2: ENHRY, SYGVKD. CDR3 nucleotides: TGTGCCATCAGTGAGTTTGGACAGGGGCTGAGTTCACCCCTCCACTTT. This translates into CAISEFGQGLSSPLHF.

For this clone: A much larger clone sits a single nucleotide away, making a read error possible. The V and J genes are TRBV7-8 and TRBJ2-7; tentatively, D is TRBD1 or TRBD2 (5 bases each). The V gene's germline CDR1 is SGHVS and CDR2 FQNEAQ. The CDR3 contains 12 residues. CDR3 in amino acids: CTSSLAYQGWSF. CDR3 sequence (DNA): TGTACCAGCAGCTTAGCGTATCAGGGATGGTCCTTC. Complete variable domain (other parts from reference TRBV7-8 and TRBJ2-7): GAGVSQSPRYKVAKRGQDVALRCDPISGHVSLFWYQQALGQGPEFLTYFQNEAQLDKSGLPSDRFFAERPEGSVSTLKIQRTQQEDSAVYLCTSSLAYQGWSFGPGTRLTVT.

The chain has TRBV5-3 and TRBJ1-1, with a weak D call TRBD1 (5 bases). TRBV5-3 carries the ORF label, with uncertain function. Trimming took 6 bases from V and 4 from J, leaving 13 bases between them. The CDR3 runs 13 residues. CDR3 region: CARKLTGGTEAFF. The CDR3 DNA sequence: TGTGCCAGAAAGTTAACGGGGGGCACTGAAGCTTTCTTT.

The chain recombines TRBV19 with TRBJ2-1; 10 bases align to TRBD1. This CDR3 comprises 15 residues. The J segment lost 4 bases and the V segment lost 5 bases, leaving 5 bases of the junction unmatched. Per the germline V gene, CDR1 is LNHDA and CDR2 is SQIVND (reference sequence). CDR3 DNA sequence: TGTGCCAGTAGTTCCGGACAGGGGGTGTACAATGAGCAGTTCTTC. It codes for CASSSGQGVYNEQFF.

This clone was recorded once. The chain recombines TRBV7-2 with TRBJ2-4; the match to TRBD2 covers 11 bases. J was trimmed by 7 bases and V by 1 base; bases with no gene match: 3. This CDR3 is built from 15 residues. Germline CDR1 is SGHTA and CDR2 is FQGNSA. The CDR3 loop reads CASSLDLAGGNIQYF. CDR3 DNA: TGTGCCAGCAGCTTAGATTTAGCGGGAGGGAACATTCAGTACTTC. Combining the CDR3 with reference TRBV7-2 and TRBJ2-4 gives the whole variable domain GAGVSQSPSNKVTEKGKDVELRCDPISGHTALYWYRQSLGQGLEFLIYFQGNSAPDKSGLPSDRFSAERTGGSVSTLTIQRTQQEDSAVYLCASSLDLAGGNIQYFGAGTRLSVL.

The chain links TRBV11-3 to TRBJ2-3; D gene uncertain. CDR1 and CDR2 (germline): SGHNT, YENEEA. Trimming cost V 5 bases and J 3 bases, with 15 bases left between them. CDR3 size: 15 residues. CDR3 region: CASSNKNSRTDTQYF. The CDR3 region has the DNA TGTGCCAGCAGCAACAAAAATAGCCGTACAGATACGCAGTATTTT. Using reference TRBV11-3 and TRBJ2-3 for the parts outside the CDR3, the full variable domain is EAGVVQSPRYKIIEKKQPVAFWCNPISGHNTLYWYLQNLGQGPELLIRYENEEAVDDSQLPKDRFSAERLKGVDSTLKIQPAELGDSAVYLCASSNKNSRTDTQYFGPGTRLTVL.

CDR3 DNA sequence: TGTGCCAGCAGCTTAGTTACCTCACGAGCGGAGATCTCCTACAATGAGCAGTTCTTC. This encodes CASSLVTSRAEISYNEQFF. The V call is TRBV7-8, the J call TRBJ2-1; tentative D call: TRBD2 (5 bases). Looked up from germline, CDR1 is SGHVS and CDR2 is FQNEAQ. The CDR3 is made up of 19 amino acids. Trimming pared 1 base from V and 0 bases from J, leaving 19 bases between. The complete variable domain, with remaining parts taken from reference TRBV7-8 and TRBJ2-1, reads GAGVSQSPRYKVAKRGQDVALRCDPISGHVSLFWYQQALGQGPEFLTYFQNEAQLDKSGLPSDRFFAERPEGSVSTLKIQRTQQEDSAVYLCASSLVTSRAEISYNEQFFGPGTRLTVL.

This clone was seen just once. The chain links TRBV4-1 to TRBJ1-2; 8 nucleotides match TRBD1. Trimming took 0 bases from V and 4 from J; bases not matched to a gene: 4. CDR1 is MGHRA, CDR2 YSYEKL, per germline. The CDR3 length is 15 residues. The CDR3 loop reads CASSQDRGRVYGYTF. The CDR3 coding sequence is TGCGCCAGCAGCCAAGACAGGGGGCGCGTCTATGGCTACACCTTC.

The table lists this clone with a few counts. J is TRBJ1-5 and V is TRBV28; TRBD1 matches 8 bases. The CDR3 runs to 14 residues. From germline, CDR1 is MDHEN and CDR2 SYDVKM. V gave up 8 bases and J gave up 3 bases; unmatched junction bases: 6. The chain's CDR3 is CASGHRGDNQPQHF. Here the CDR3 DNA reads TGTGCCAGCGGGCACAGGGGGGACAATCAGCCCCAGCATTTT.

The V call is TRBV5-6, the J call TRBJ2-5; TRBD2 aligns across 7 bases. The germline V gene encodes CDR1 SGHDT and CDR2 YYEEEE. CDR3 length: 16 amino acids. J was trimmed by 5 bases and V by 0 bases; bases with no gene match: 10. CDR3 loop: CASSLVIGGRMETQYF. In DNA, the CDR3 is TGTGCCAGCAGCTTGGTTATCGGCGGGAGAATGGAGACCCAGTACTTC.

V usage is TRBV5-6 and J usage is TRBJ2-2; D may be TRBD2 (7 bases). This CDR3 region has 14 residues. V shed 9 bases and J shed 2 bases, with 14 bases lying between them. Germline values: CDR1 SGHDT, CDR2 YYEEEE. CDR3 residues: CATRGAANTGELFF. DNA of the CDR3: TGTGCCACCCGGGGGGCAGCCAACACCGGGGAGCTGTTTTTT.

The chain couples TRBV19 to TRBJ1-2, with TRBD1 matching 7 bases. CDR3 size: 13 residues. Germline V gene data show CDR1 as LNHDA and CDR2 as SQIVND (reference sequence). V gave up 4 bases and J gave up 2 bases; unmatched junction bases: 1. The CDR3 nucleotides read TGTGCCAGTAGTAAGGGACAGAACTATGGCTACACCTTC. Translation gives CASSKGQNYGYTF.

This chain connects TRBV5-6 to TRBJ2-7, with TRBD2 identical over 14 bases. The germline V gene encodes CDR1 SGHDT and CDR2 YYEEEE. This CDR3 contains 16 residues. With V trimmed by 4 bases and J by 0 bases, 3 bases remained unmatched. The DNA of the CDR3 is TGTGCCAGCAGCCACGGGACTAGCGGGAGCTCCTACGAGCAGTACTTC. This codes for CASSHGTSGSSYEQYF. Full variable domain (remainder filled in from reference TRBV5-6 and TRBJ2-7): DAGVTQSPTHLIKTRGQQVTLRCSPKSGHDTVSWYQQALGQGPQFIFQYYEEEERQRGNFPDRFSGHQFPNYSSELNVNALLLGDSALYLCASSHGTSGSSYEQYFGPGTRLTVT.

The chain joins TRBV14 to TRBJ1-4, with TRBD1 matching 9 bases. This CDR3 spans 16 amino acids. With 3 bases clipped from V and 8 bases from J, the junction kept 10 bases outside the gene matches. Germline V gene sequence: CDR1 SGHDN, CDR2 FVKESK. The CDR3, as DNA: TGTGCCAGCAGCCAGCACAGGGGGCGAAGGGTAGAAAAACTGTTTTTT. Translating gives CASSQHRGRRVEKLFF.

This chain uses TRBV28 with TRBJ2-3; 8 bases agree with TRBD1. CDR3 length equals 15 residues. Germline CDR1 reads MDHEN; CDR2 reads SYDVKM. The ends lost 7 bases at V and 2 bases at J; junction bases unmatched: 8. The CDR3 loop reads CASTPPDRVTDTQYF. DNA for the CDR3: TGTGCCAGCACACCCCCGGACAGGGTCACAGATACGCAGTATTTT.

This sequence joins TRBV29-1 and TRBJ2-1, with a tentative D call TRBD1 (5 bases). Looked up from germline, CDR1 is SQVTM and CDR2 is ANQGSEA. This CDR3 region has 12 residues. Trimming shortened V by 6 bases and J by 8 bases, and 14 bases separated the two germline ends. CDR3 sequence: CSVGERGDEQFF. In nucleotides, the CDR3 is TGCAGCGTAGGAGAAAGGGGCGATGAGCAGTTCTTC.

The gene calls are TRBV30 and TRBJ2-2; D is possibly TRBD1 (6 bases). The CDR3 is 14 amino acids. Germline V gene sequence: CDR1 GTSNPN, CDR2 SVGIG (reference sequence). Between the trimmed V and J ends, which lost 4 bases and 5 bases, there was a span of 14 bases. The CDR3 is CAWTQGSWTGELFF. DNA for the CDR3: TGTGCCTGGACTCAGGGGAGTTGGACCGGGGAGCTGTTTTTT. Looking up the rest from reference TRBV30 and TRBJ2-2 gives the full variable domain: SQTIHQWPATLVQPVGSPLSLECTVEGTSNPNLYWYRQAAGRGLQLLFYSVGIGQISSEVPQNLSASRPQDRQFILSSKKLLLSDSGFYLCAWTQGSWTGELFFGEGSRLTVL.

This clone has just one count. The rearrangement links TRBV2 to TRBJ1-1; 9 bases agree with TRBD1. The CDR3 sequence is 13 residues long. V dropped 6 bases and J dropped 6; count of bases not matched to a gene: 5. Germline-derived CDR1 and CDR2 are SNHLY and FYNNEI. As DNA, the CDR3 is TGTGCCAGCAGGGGACAGGGTACGGCTGAAGCTTTCTTT. Translating gives CASRGQGTAEAFF.

CDR3 sequence: CASSYTGTSPYNEQFF. Here the CDR3 DNA reads TGCGCCAGCAGCTACACCGGGACTAGCCCCTACAATGAGCAGTTCTTC. The chain employs TRBV5-1 and TRBJ2-1, with 9 positions matching TRBD2. Germline trimming cut 3 bases from V and 2 bases from J; bases unmatched to any gene: 6. Germline V gives CDR1 SGHRS, CDR2 YFSETQ. The CDR3 loop spans 16 amino acids.